The 27 T cell receptor beta chains reported below all come from one sample, sequenced in a study of blood T cell repertoires in COVID-19. Generated by immunoSEQ multiplex PCR, the TCRdb table keeps only in-frame clones and is missing some. The profile covers more than 200,000 clones, with around 90% appearing a single time and 10% to 14% taken by the ten largest. The sample comprised PBMCs or T cells enriched from blood (not recorded which). These TCRs come from a young man who had recovered from COVID-19.

This rearrangement joins TRBV19 to TRBJ2-7; the D is unclear. Trimming took 5 bases from V and 6 from J, leaving 14 bases between them. The CDR3 covers 13 residues. Germline assignment: CDR1 LNHDA and CDR2 SQIVND (reference sequence). The CDR3 region has the DNA TGTGCCAGTAGTCCTCGAGGATCCCCCGAGCAGTACTTC. It translates to CASSPRGSPEQYF.

The chain couples TRBV4-2 to TRBJ1-3, with a tentative D call TRBD1 (5 bases). The CDR3 spans 16 residues. CDR1 LGHNA and CDR2 YNFKEQ come from the germline V gene. The V and J ends lost 1 base and 0 bases respectively, with 10 bases between them. The CDR3 here is CASSQGQGISGNTIYF. The CDR3 coding sequence is TGTGCCAGCAGCCAAGGGCAGGGCATCTCTGGAAACACCATATATTTT.

V and J are TRBV6-5 and TRBJ2-7, with D maybe TRBD1 (5 bases). Germline V gene data show CDR1 as MNHEY and CDR2 as SVGAGI. This CDR3 has 10 residues. The V end was cut by 10 bases, the J end by 4 bases, with 8 bases between. The CDR3 nucleotides are TGTGCCAAAACAGGTTACGAGCAGTACTTC. Translated, it gives CAKTGYEQYF.

V is TRBV2 and J is TRBJ1-5, with a tentative D call TRBD1 (5 bases). Germline V gives CDR1 SNHLY, CDR2 FYNNEI. Between the trimmed V and J ends, which lost 5 bases and 3 bases, there was a span of 11 bases. The CDR3 runs 14 residues. The CDR3 coding sequence is TGTGCCAGCAGTCCGACAGAAATCAATCAGCCCCAGCATTTT. This translates into CASSPTEINQPQHF. Full variable domain (remainder filled in from reference TRBV2 and TRBJ1-5): EPEVTQTPSHQVTQMGQEVILRCVPISNHLYFYWYRQILGQKVEFLVSFYNNEISEKSEIFDDQFSVERPDGSNFTLKIRSTKLEDSAMYFCASSPTEINQPQHFGDGTRLSIL.

The gene calls are TRBV6-5 and TRBJ1-6; perhaps TRBD1 as D (6 bases). The CDR3 contains 14 residues. CDR1 is MNHEY, CDR2 SVGAGI, per germline. The V gene lost 7 bases and the J gene lost 12 bases, with 19 bases spanning the gap. The DNA of the CDR3 is TGTGCCAGCATTCCGGGACAACTTAACGGACCCCTCCACTTT. Amino acids: CASIPGQLNGPLHF.

The chain couples TRBV27 to TRBJ1-1, with D possibly TRBD1 on 6 matching bases. Per germline, CDR1 MNHEY and CDR2 SMNVEV (reference sequence). The CDR3 has 17 residues. V gave up 8 bases and J gave up 6 bases, with 28 bases separating them. Written as DNA, the CDR3 is TGTGCCAGCGGAAGGGGGGGAGGAAATTTGGTGTTGGCTGAAGCTTTCTTT. Its translation is CASGRGGGNLVLAEAFF.

This clone was observed once. The V gene is TRBV2, the J gene TRBJ1-5; TRBD1 might be the D (6 bases). Germline CDR1 reads SNHLY; CDR2 reads FYNNEI. The CDR3 covers 15 residues. Trimming left V 8 bases short and J 0 bases short, with 14 bases between. This chain's CDR3 is CASLSDSYSNQPQHF. The CDR3 nucleotides are TGTGCCAGCCTCTCGGACAGCTATAGCAATCAGCCCCAGCATTTT. Drawing the rest from reference TRBV2 and TRBJ1-5, the complete variable domain is EPEVTQTPSHQVTQMGQEVILRCVPISNHLYFYWYRQILGQKVEFLVSFYNNEISEKSEIFDDQFSVERPDGSNFTLKIRSTKLEDSAMYFCASLSDSYSNQPQHFGDGTRLSIL.

V gene TRBV30 combines with J gene TRBJ2-3; D remains ambiguous. The CDR3 runs to 11 residues. The germline V and J ends were trimmed by 2 bases and 4 bases, with 4 bases remaining between them. The germline CDR1 and CDR2 sequences are GTSNPN and SVGIG (reference sequence). The chain's CDR3 is CAWSYSDTQYF. CDR3 DNA sequence: TGTGCCTGGAGTTATTCAGATACGCAGTATTTT.

This clone came up a few times. The chain couples TRBV3-1 (or the pseudogene TRBV3-2) to TRBJ2-7; possible D gene TRBD1, 7 bases. The V gene's germline CDR1 is LGHDT and CDR2 YNNKEL (reference sequence). The CDR3 length is 16 residues. The V gene lost 4 bases and the J gene lost 1 base, with 17 bases spanning the gap. Written as DNA, the CDR3 is TGTGCCAGCAGCCGCGGCGGGGACAGCGCTTCCTACGAGCAGTACTTC. It yields the protein CASSRGGDSASYEQYF.

The chain joins TRBV6-2 or TRBV6-3 to TRBJ2-3, with 11 bases aligning to TRBD1. CDR1 and CDR2 from the germline V gene are MNHEY and SVGEGT. V trimming: 4 bases; J trimming: 4 bases; junction bases outside the gene matches: 4. The CDR3 contains 15 residues. The CDR3 DNA reads TGTGCCAGCAGTTCGCCGGACAGGGGGCCAGATACGCAGTATTTT. It specifies CASSSPDRGPDTQYF.

The rearrangement joins TRBV3-1 (or the pseudogene TRBV3-2) to TRBJ2-7; D might be TRBD2 (6 bases). Trimming took off 5 bases at V and 6 bases at J, with 14 bases between the two ends. Germline CDR1 LGHDT, CDR2 YNNKEL (reference sequence). The CDR3 runs 13 residues. In nucleotides, the CDR3 is TGTGCCAGCAGCGACGGACTAAGCGGCGAGCAGTACTTC. It codes for CASSDGLSGEQYF.

This clone was picked up one time. The sample has other DNA sequences that encode this CDR3 too. The rearrangement uses TRBV5-1 and TRBJ1-2; possibly TRBD1 for D (5 bases). Germline V lookup: CDR1 SGHRS, CDR2 YFSETQ. With 0 bases removed from V and 8 bases from J, the gap between germline ends came to 11 bases. CDR3 length: 13 residues. Written as DNA, the CDR3 is TGCGCCAGCAGCTTGGAAGGGGCTCGAGGCTACACCTTC. The encoded protein is CASSLEGARGYTF.

The rearrangement uses TRBV19 and TRBJ2-1; 16 nucleotides match TRBD2. Trimming cost V 7 bases and J 4 bases; bases outside gene matches: 13. CDR3 length: 19 amino acids. Germline values: CDR1 LNHDA, CDR2 SQIVND (reference sequence). DNA of the CDR3: TGTGCCAGTACCAGATCGGGACTAGCGGGAGGGGGCCCATACAATGAGCAGTTCTTC. Translating it yields CASTRSGLAGGGPYNEQFF.

The rearrangement uses TRBV5-8 and TRBJ2-5; D is uncertain. Trimming removed 0 bases from V and 2 bases from J, with 5 bases in between. The CDR3 is made up of 13 amino acids. CDR1 is SGHTS, CDR2 YDEGEE, per germline. CDR3 bases: TGTGCCAGCAGCTTGGCACAGCAAGAGACCCAGTACTTC. This encodes CASSLAQQETQYF.

This sequence joins TRBV7-8 and TRBJ2-5; the match to TRBD2 covers 11 bases. This CDR3 is 14 amino acids long. Germline V CDR1 and CDR2: SGHVS, FQNEAQ. V shed 1 base, J shed 12 bases, and the junction held 7 bases outside the gene matches. The CDR3 coding sequence is TGTGCCAGCAGCTTAGTAGCGGGGGGGTTAGAGAAGTACTTC. This translates into CASSLVAGGLEKYF.

This clone was recorded only once. The chain recombines TRBV19 with TRBJ2-7; 10 bases are a match to TRBD1. CDR1 LNHDA and CDR2 SQIVND come from the germline V gene (reference sequence). This CDR3 has 15 residues. Trimming took 5 bases from V and 3 from J; bases not matched to a gene: 7. DNA of the CDR3: TGTGCCAGTAGTGAACGGGACAGGGGCCACTACGAGCAGTACTTC. Its protein is CASSERDRGHYEQYF.

Concerning this clone: An end of the junction does not agree with germline; a read error may underlie this. The chain carries TRBV6-5 and TRBJ2-1, with 13 bases matching TRBD2. The CDR3 totals 15 residues. Germline lookup yields CDR1 MNHEY and CDR2 SVGAGI. CDR3 loop: CASSFGTSGINEQLF. Written as DNA, the CDR3 is TGTGCCAGCAGTTTTGGGACTAGCGGGATCAATGAGCAGCTCTTC.

This rearrangement joins TRBV11-1 to TRBJ2-5, with D unresolved. The CDR3 consists of 14 residues. Germline values: CDR1 SGHAT, CDR2 FQDESV (reference sequence). V lost 8 bases, J lost 1 base, and 14 bases lay in between. The DNA for the CDR3 is TGTGCCAGCTCCCTCGCGGCAGCCCAAGAGACCCAGTACTTC. This translates into CASSLAAAQETQYF.

CDR3 DNA: TGTGCCAGCAGCCTAGGGACAGCTACACAGGAGACCCAGTACTTC. Its translation is CASSLGTATQETQYF. The V call is TRBV4-2, the J call TRBJ2-5, with TRBD1 identical over 7 bases. In germline, CDR1 is LGHNA, CDR2 YNFKEQ. This CDR3 is 15 amino acids long. The J segment lost 5 bases and the V segment lost 4 bases, leaving 10 bases of the junction unmatched.

The gene calls are TRBV5-4 and TRBJ1-1, with TRBD1 matching 7 bases. The germline CDR1 and CDR2 sequences are SGHNT and YYREEE (reference sequence). CDR3 length: 15 residues. With V trimmed by 4 bases and J by 2 bases, 8 bases remained unmatched. The CDR3 loop reads CASSGTGTVNTEAFF. CDR3 sequence (DNA): TGTGCCAGCAGCGGAACCGGGACAGTTAACACTGAAGCTTTCTTT.

The chain carries TRBV3-1 (or the pseudogene TRBV3-2) and TRBJ1-1; 7 positions match TRBD1. V dropped 4 bases and J dropped 6; count of bases not matched to a gene: 2. Germline lookup yields CDR1 LGHDT and CDR2 YNNKEL (reference sequence). There are 12 residues in the CDR3. The chain's CDR3 is CASSRQGAEAFF. The CDR3 DNA is TGTGCCAGCAGCCGGCAGGGGGCTGAAGCTTTCTTT.

The rearrangement links TRBV9 to TRBJ2-3; 13 bases are shared with TRBD2. Germline-derived CDR1 and CDR2 are SGDLS and YYNGEE. The CDR3 extends over 20 amino acids. J lost 1 base, V lost 3 bases, and 14 bases had no gene match. The CDR3 spells CASSARDPRTSGGRTDTQYF. CDR3 DNA: TGTGCCAGCAGCGCCCGGGACCCTCGGACTAGCGGGGGCCGCACAGATACGCAGTATTTT.

The chain recombines TRBV27 with TRBJ1-1; TRBD1 matches at 7 bases. The CDR3 consists of 15 residues. CDR1 and CDR2 (germline): MNHEY, SMNVEV (reference sequence). V lost 5 bases to trimming and J lost 3 bases; unmatched junction nucleotides: 9. CDR3 nucleotides: TGTGCCAGCAGTCCTATTACAGGGGCGGACACTGAAGCTTTCTTT. It encodes CASSPITGADTEAFF.

The rearrangement links TRBV5-5 to TRBJ1-2, with 7 positions matching TRBD1. The CDR3 extends over 14 amino acids. After removal of 4 bases from V and 8 bases from J, the junction contained 11 bases not matched to a gene. Germline CDR1 reads SGHKS; CDR2 reads YYEKEE (reference sequence). Written as DNA, the CDR3 is TGTGCCAGCAGCGCGTCGGGACAGAAGATCGGCTACACCTTC. As protein: CASSASGQKIGYTF.

The chain combines TRBV3-1 (or the pseudogene TRBV3-2) with TRBJ2-3; D call uncertain. Looked up from germline, CDR1 is LGHDT and CDR2 is YNNKEL (reference sequence). Trimming took off 1 base at V and 4 bases at J, with 6 bases between the two ends. The CDR3 consists of 13 residues. The CDR3 region is CASSQVIADTQYF. CDR3 sequence (DNA): TGTGCCAGCAGCCAAGTAATCGCAGATACGCAGTATTTT.

The chain combines TRBV7-2 with TRBJ2-2; 7 bases agree with TRBD2. The J segment lost 0 bases and the V segment lost 1 base, leaving 5 bases of the junction unmatched. This CDR3 is 17 amino acids long. Per the germline V gene, CDR1 is SGHTA and CDR2 is FQGNSA. CDR3 in DNA: TGTGCCAGCAGCTTAGGGAGGGCGGGGGCGAACACCGGGGAGCTGTTTTTT. Its translation is CASSLGRAGANTGELFF.

The V call is TRBV5-1, the J call TRBJ2-7; 9 bases are shared with TRBD1. V gave up 9 bases and J gave up 3 bases; unmatched junction bases: 13. The CDR3 contains 15 residues. Germline V gives CDR1 SGHRS, CDR2 YFSETQ. The CDR3 loop is CATAQNPGQGYEQYF. CDR3 DNA sequence: TGCGCCACCGCACAAAATCCGGGACAGGGCTACGAGCAGTACTTC.